These 20 T cell receptor beta chains originate from one sample sequenced in a study of blood T cell repertoires in COVID-19. The table came from immunoSEQ multiplex PCR; TCRdb's copy has only in-frame clones and leaves some out. The table has some 90,000 clones, about two thirds seen once. The specimen was peripheral blood. These receptors all come from an older woman in a cohort sampled during active or convalescent COVID-19.

The J gene is TRBJ1-1, the V gene TRBV10-3, with D possibly TRBD1 on 5 matching bases. V was shortened by 7 bases and J by 4 bases, with 13 bases between the two germline ends. Germline V gene lookup returns CDR1 ENHRY and CDR2 SYGVKD. The CDR3 runs to 13 residues. The CDR3 DNA reads as TGTGCCATCACGGGGGATCGTCGCACTGAAGCTTTCTTT. Translated: CAITGDRRTEAFF.

This clone has just a few counts. The gene calls are TRBV10-2 and TRBJ1-4, with 8 bases matching TRBD1. Germline V CDR1 and CDR2: WSHSY, SAAADI. CDR3 length: 16 amino acids. The ends lost 7 bases at V and 8 bases at J; junction bases unmatched: 15. This CDR3 reads CASNDAPGQGGEKLFF. CDR3 nucleotide sequence: TGCGCCAGCAACGACGCGCCCGGACAGGGTGGCGAAAAACTGTTTTTT.

This clone has just a few counts. The chain has TRBV6-5 and TRBJ1-2, with TRBD1 matching over 9 bases. CDR3 length: 13 residues. Germline V gene data show CDR1 as MNHEY and CDR2 as SVGAGI. Losses at the gene ends were 6 bases for V and 3 bases for J; bases not matched to a gene: 2. The CDR3 coding sequence is TGTGCCAGCAGGGGACAGGGCCACTATGGCTACACCTTC. This translates into CASRGQGHYGYTF.

In its sample, this clone was seen a few times. The chain recombines TRBV9 with TRBJ2-1; TRBD1 might be the D (7 bases). The CDR3 spans 15 residues. V was cut by 0 bases and J by 4 bases, with 11 bases left in between. Germline V gene sequence: CDR1 SGDLS, CDR2 YYNGEE. In DNA, the CDR3 is TGTGCCAGCAGCGTAGGACAGGGAGGATACAATGAGCAGTTCTTC. Its protein is CASSVGQGGYNEQFF.

V and J are TRBV3-1 (or the pseudogene TRBV3-2) and TRBJ1-4, with 8 bases matching TRBD1. Germline-derived CDR1 and CDR2 are LGHDT and YNNKEL (reference sequence). Trimming took 4 bases from V and 7 from J; bases not matched to a gene: 5. The CDR3 contains 14 residues. The DNA for the CDR3 is TGTGCCAGCAGCCGAACCGGGACAGGTGAAAAACTGTTTTTT. Translation gives CASSRTGTGEKLFF.

The rearrangement joins TRBV19 to TRBJ1-5, with 8 bases that match TRBD1. The CDR3 is 15 amino acids. J lost 3 bases, V lost 7 bases, and 8 bases had no gene match. Germline values: CDR1 LNHDA, CDR2 SQIVND (reference sequence). CDR3 protein: CASTFSDRVNQPQHF. CDR3 nucleotide sequence: TGTGCCAGTACCTTCTCGGACAGGGTCAATCAGCCCCAGCATTTT. Filled out from reference TRBV19 and TRBJ1-5, the complete variable domain reads DGGITQSPKYLFRKEGQNVTLSCEQNLNHDAMYWYRQDPGQGLRLIYYSQIVNDFQKGDIAEGYSVSREKKESFPLTVTSAQKNPTAFYLCASTFSDRVNQPQHFGDGTRLSIL.

This clone has a handful of counts. This chain joins TRBV6-5 and TRBJ1-6; 8 nucleotides match TRBD1. Germline V gives CDR1 MNHEY, CDR2 SVGAGI. V gave up 5 bases and J gave up 9 bases; unmatched junction bases: 9. The CDR3 consists of 15 residues. Here the CDR3 DNA reads TGTGCCAGCAGTAGTCCGGGACAGGCGGGTTCACCCCTCCACTTT. It yields the protein CASSSPGQAGSPLHF.

The chain carries TRBV7-3 and TRBJ2-3; no firm D call. Germline CDR1 and CDR2: SGHTA and FQGTGA. V lost 2 bases and J 4 bases, leaving 10 bases between the germline ends. This CDR3 comprises 14 residues. This CDR3 reads CASSLYSQPDTQYF. The CDR3 coding sequence is TGTGCCAGCAGCTTATATAGCCAGCCAGATACGCAGTATTTT.

The chain is built from TRBV7-9 and TRBJ2-1, with 9 bases aligning to TRBD2. Unmatched junction bases numbered 9, after V lost 2 bases and J lost 1 base. Per germline, CDR1 SEHNR and CDR2 FQNEAQ (reference sequence). This CDR3 has 18 residues. CDR3 sequence reads: CASSLLRGGVESYNEQFF. The CDR3, as DNA: TGTGCCAGCAGCTTATTGCGGGGGGGCGTAGAATCCTACAATGAGCAGTTCTTC.

V gene TRBV29-1 combines with J gene TRBJ2-1; 12 bases line up with TRBD2. This CDR3 spans 13 amino acids. The germline gives CDR1 SQVTM, CDR2 ANQGSEA. V trimming: 7 bases; J trimming: 4 bases; junction bases outside the gene matches: 2. CDR3 protein: CSETSGGYNEQFF. CDR3 coding DNA: TGCAGCGAGACTAGCGGGGGATACAATGAGCAGTTCTTC.

The chain links TRBV18 to TRBJ2-2; D is possibly TRBD2 (6 bases). The CDR3 spans 16 residues. V dropped 6 bases and J dropped 0 bases, with 14 bases sitting between them. The germline gives CDR1 KGHSH, CDR2 LQKENI. CDR3 sequence: CASSLGLLPNTGELFF. In DNA, the CDR3 is TGTGCCAGCTCGCTGGGACTCCTCCCGAACACCGGGGAGCTGTTTTTT. The full variable domain, in which reference TRBV18 and TRBJ2-2 provide the parts outside the CDR3, is NAGVMQNPRHLVRRRGQEARLRCSPMKGHSHVYWYRQLPEEGLKFMVYLQKENIIDESGMPKERFSAEFPKEGPSILRIQQVVRGDSAAYFCASSLGLLPNTGELFFGEGSRLTVL.

This rearrangement joins TRBV7-6 to TRBJ2-2; D is possibly TRBD2 (7 bases). Germline CDR1 and CDR2: SGHVS and FNYEAQ. V was clipped by 2 bases and J by 9 bases, with 13 bases between them. The CDR3 loop spans 14 amino acids. The DNA of the CDR3 is TGTGCCAGCAGCTTATTGGGGGGGGCCAGGGAGCTGTTTTTT. Its translation is CASSLLGGARELFF. Looking up the rest from reference TRBV7-6 and TRBJ2-2 gives the full variable domain: GAGVSQSPRYKVTKRGQDVALRCDPISGHVSLYWYRQALGQGPEFLTYFNYEAQQDKSGLPNDRFSAERPEGSISTLTIQRTEQRDSAMYRCASSLLGGARELFFGEGSRLTVL.

The gene calls are TRBV25-1 and TRBJ1-2; 12 positions match TRBD1. The CDR3 is 16 residues long. Per germline, CDR1 MGHDK and CDR2 SYGVNS. V lost 4 bases to trimming and J lost 3 bases; unmatched junction nucleotides: 6. The CDR3 DNA follows: TGTGCCAGCAGTGTCCATGGGACAGGGGGCCACTATGGCTACACCTTC. Protein: CASSVHGTGGHYGYTF.

The chain links TRBV5-6 to TRBJ1-5; 7 nucleotides align to TRBD1. Unmatched junction bases numbered 9, after V lost 1 base and J lost 8 bases. Looked up from germline, CDR1 is SGHDT and CDR2 is YYEEEE. The length of the CDR3 is 15 residues. CDR3: CASSLFRDSREPQHF. As DNA, the CDR3 is TGTGCCAGCAGCTTGTTCAGGGACAGTAGGGAGCCCCAGCATTTT.

The rearrangement joins TRBV19 to TRBJ1-2, with 7 positions matching TRBD1. From germline, CDR1 is LNHDA and CDR2 SQIVND (reference sequence). The CDR3 totals 14 residues. V lost 4 bases and J lost 7; bases outside the gene matches: 9. The CDR3 is CASSTGQFERGYTF. DNA of the CDR3: TGTGCCAGTAGTACGGGACAGTTTGAACGTGGCTACACCTTC.

The V and J genes are TRBV28 and TRBJ2-7; D call uncertain. This CDR3 is 14 amino acids long. Germline CDR1 and CDR2: MDHEN and SYDVKM. V lost 6 bases and J 2 bases, leaving 14 bases between the germline ends. The CDR3 loop reads CASSVVRLTYEQYF. The CDR3 coding sequence is TGTGCCAGCAGCGTAGTACGGTTAACCTACGAGCAGTACTTC.

The rearrangement uses TRBV12-3 or TRBV12-4 and TRBJ1-1, with D hard to call. The CDR3 totals 11 residues. V lost 3 bases and J 8 bases, leaving 7 bases between the germline ends. The CDR3 DNA reads as TGTGCCAGCAGTTTTGTGGAGGAAGCTTTCTTT. Its translation: CASSFVEEAFF.

This sequence joins TRBV14 and TRBJ2-7; D is undetermined. The CDR3 is 14 residues long. V dropped 0 bases and J dropped 0 bases, with 6 bases sitting between them. From germline, CDR1 is SGHDN and CDR2 FVKESK. This chain's CDR3 is CASSQERYSYEQYF. CDR3 bases: TGTGCCAGCAGCCAAGAGAGATACTCCTACGAGCAGTACTTC.

In its sample, this clone was seen once. V gene TRBV18 combines with J gene TRBJ1-1, with D possibly being TRBD1 (5 bases). V was shortened by 1 base and J by 3 bases, with 9 bases between the two germline ends. Per germline, CDR1 KGHSH and CDR2 LQKENI. The CDR3 has 14 residues. CDR3 sequence (DNA): TGTGCCAGCTCACCACAACAACAGGACACTGAAGCTTTCTTT. Translated, it gives CASSPQQQDTEAFF.

The gene calls are TRBV3-1 (or the pseudogene TRBV3-2) and TRBJ2-5; a possible D gene is TRBD1 (6 bases). The CDR3 covers 14 residues. V dropped 3 bases and J dropped 5 bases, with 13 bases sitting between them. Germline assignment: CDR1 LGHDT and CDR2 YNNKEL (reference sequence). The CDR3 here is CASSQGALRETQYF. The CDR3 DNA sequence: TGTGCCAGCAGCCAGGGGGCCCTCCGGGAGACCCAGTACTTC.